The present TCR beta chain was sequenced within a study of blood T cell repertoires in COVID-19. How the authors handled the data: Estimation of nucleated cell counts was performed using reference gene primer amplification. Assay used: immunoSEQ multiplex PCR; TCRdb lists only in-frame clones, some missing. V and J calls and clone size are those listed in that table; D and trimming were worked out from the DNA. The sample holds roughly 250,000 clones, around nine tenths seen once. The CDR3 spans 17 residues. The V and J ends lost 8 bases and 7 bases respectively, with 29 bases between them. Germline V CDR1 and CDR2: MDHEN, SYDVKM.

The sample comprised PBMCs or T cells enriched from blood (not recorded which). This TCR was sampled from a woman aged 18-30 years who had recovered from COVID-19. This chain uses TRBV28 with TRBJ1-2; D may be TRBD1 (6 bases). The CDR3: CASFGGVSGTPQVGYTF. In nucleotides, the CDR3 is TGTGCCAGCTTCGGTGGCGTGTCCGGGACACCGCAAGTTGGCTACACCTTC.